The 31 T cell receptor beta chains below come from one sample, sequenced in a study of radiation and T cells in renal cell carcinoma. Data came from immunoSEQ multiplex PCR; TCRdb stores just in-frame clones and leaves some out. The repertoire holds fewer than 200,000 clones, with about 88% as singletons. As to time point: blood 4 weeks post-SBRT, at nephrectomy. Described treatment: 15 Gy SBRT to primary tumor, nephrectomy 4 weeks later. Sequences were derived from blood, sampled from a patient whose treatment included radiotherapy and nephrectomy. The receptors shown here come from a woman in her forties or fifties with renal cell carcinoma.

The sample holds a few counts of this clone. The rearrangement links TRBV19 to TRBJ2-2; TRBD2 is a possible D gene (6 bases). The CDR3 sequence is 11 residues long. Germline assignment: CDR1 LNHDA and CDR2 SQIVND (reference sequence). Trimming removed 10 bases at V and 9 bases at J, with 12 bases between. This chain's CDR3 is CATLGRRELFF. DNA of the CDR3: TGTGCCACCTTAGGGAGGAGGGAGCTGTTTTTT. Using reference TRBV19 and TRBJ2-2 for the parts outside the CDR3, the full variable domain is DGGITQSPKYLFRKEGQNVTLSCEQNLNHDAMYWYRQDPGQGLRLIYYSQIVNDFQKGDIAEGYSVSREKKESFPLTVTSAQKNPTAFYLCATLGRRELFFGEGSRLTVL.

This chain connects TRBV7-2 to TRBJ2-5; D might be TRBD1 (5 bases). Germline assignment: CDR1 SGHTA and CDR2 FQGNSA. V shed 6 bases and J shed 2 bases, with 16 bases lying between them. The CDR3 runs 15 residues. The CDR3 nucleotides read TGTGCCAGCAGACCCGGACAAATCTATCAAGAGACCCAGTACTTC. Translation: CASRPGQIYQETQYF.

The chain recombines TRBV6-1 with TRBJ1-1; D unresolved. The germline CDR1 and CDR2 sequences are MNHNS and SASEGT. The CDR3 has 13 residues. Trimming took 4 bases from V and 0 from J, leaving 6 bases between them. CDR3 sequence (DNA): TGTGCCAGCAGTGGTCAACTGAACACTGAAGCTTTCTTT. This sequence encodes CASSGQLNTEAFF.

The CDR3: CASKLRVSGTNTEAFF. For the CDR3, the DNA is TGTGCCAGCAAACTCAGGGTTTCGGGGACGAACACTGAAGCTTTCTTT. This chain links TRBV7-9 with TRBJ1-1, with a weak D call TRBD1 (5 bases). CDR1 and CDR2 from the germline V gene are SEHNR and FQNEAQ (reference sequence). This CDR3 contains 16 residues. V lost 7 bases, J lost 1 base, and 19 bases lay in between.

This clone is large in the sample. The CDR3 coding sequence is TGTGCCAGCAGCTTTTCCGGGGAACTTGAAAAACTGTTTTTT. It encodes CASSFSGELEKLFF. The gene calls are TRBV7-9 and TRBJ1-4; D is uncertain. The CDR3 length is 14 residues. Germline V CDR1 and CDR2: SEHNR, FQNEAQ (reference sequence). Between the trimmed V and J ends, which lost 3 bases and 7 bases, there was a span of 12 bases.

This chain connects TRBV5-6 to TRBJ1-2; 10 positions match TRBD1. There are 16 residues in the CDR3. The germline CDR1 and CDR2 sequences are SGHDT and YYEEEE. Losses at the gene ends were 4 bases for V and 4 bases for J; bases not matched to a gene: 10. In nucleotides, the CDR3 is TGTGCCAGCAGCCCTGGGACAGGGGAGCGGTTCTATGGCTACACCTTC. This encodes CASSPGTGERFYGYTF.

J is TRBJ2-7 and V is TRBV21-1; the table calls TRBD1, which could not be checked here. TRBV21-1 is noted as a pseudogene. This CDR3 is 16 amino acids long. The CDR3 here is CASSKFNRFLSYEQYF. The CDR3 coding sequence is TGTGCCAGCAGCAAATTCAACAGGTTTCTCTCCTACGAGCAGTACTTC.

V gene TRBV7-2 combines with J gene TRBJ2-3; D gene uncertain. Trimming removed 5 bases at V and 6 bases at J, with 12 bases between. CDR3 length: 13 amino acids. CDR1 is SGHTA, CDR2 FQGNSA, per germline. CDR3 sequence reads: CASSPLLADTQYF. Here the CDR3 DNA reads TGTGCCAGCAGCCCCCTTTTGGCGGATACGCAGTATTTT. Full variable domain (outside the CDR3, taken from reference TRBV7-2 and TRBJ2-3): GAGVSQSPSNKVTEKGKDVELRCDPISGHTALYWYRQSLGQGLEFLIYFQGNSAPDKSGLPSDRFSAERTGGSVSTLTIQRTQQEDSAVYLCASSPLLADTQYFGPGTRLTVL.

In nucleotides, the CDR3 is TGTGCCAGCAGCTTAGAAGGCGGGGGGGTCGGGCCAGGGACCCAGTACTTC. This codes for CASSLEGGGVGPGTQYF. V is TRBV7-9 and J is TRBJ2-5; 9 bases fit TRBD2. This CDR3 is built from 17 residues. Germline CDR1 reads SEHNR; CDR2 reads FQNEAQ (reference sequence). V gave up 1 base and J gave up 7 bases; unmatched junction bases: 13.

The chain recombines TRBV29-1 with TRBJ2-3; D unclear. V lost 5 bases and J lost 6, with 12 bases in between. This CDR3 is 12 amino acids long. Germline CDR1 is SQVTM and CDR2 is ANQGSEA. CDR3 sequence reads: CSVRVVSDTQYF. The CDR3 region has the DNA TGCAGCGTTAGGGTCGTTTCGGATACGCAGTATTTT.

CDR3 region: CASSPGGLYTEAFF. The DNA of the CDR3 is TGTGCCAGCTCACCCGGAGGGTTATACACTGAAGCTTTCTTT. The chain uses TRBV18 and TRBJ1-1; D not resolved. Germline V CDR1 and CDR2: KGHSH, LQKENI. The V end lost 3 bases, the J end lost 3 bases, and 11 bases lay between the germline ends. The CDR3 spans 14 residues.

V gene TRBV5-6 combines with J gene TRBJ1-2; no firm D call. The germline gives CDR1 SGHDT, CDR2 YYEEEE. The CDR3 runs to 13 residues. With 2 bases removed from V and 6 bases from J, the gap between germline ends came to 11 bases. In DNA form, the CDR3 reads TGTGCCAGCAGCTTAAGAGGTGGAGATGGCTACACCTTC. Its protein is CASSLRGGDGYTF.

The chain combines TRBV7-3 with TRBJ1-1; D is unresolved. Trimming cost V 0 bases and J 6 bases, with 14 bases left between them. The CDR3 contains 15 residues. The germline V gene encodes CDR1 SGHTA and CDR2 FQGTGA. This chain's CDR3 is CASSLTGGSVSEAFF. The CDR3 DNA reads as TGTGCCAGCAGCTTAACAGGCGGTTCGGTGTCTGAAGCTTTCTTT.

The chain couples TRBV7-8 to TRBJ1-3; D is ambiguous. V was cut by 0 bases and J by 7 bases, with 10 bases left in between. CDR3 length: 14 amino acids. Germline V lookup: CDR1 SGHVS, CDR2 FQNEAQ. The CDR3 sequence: CASSLARKGNTIYF. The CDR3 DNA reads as TGTGCCAGCAGCTTAGCGCGGAAGGGTAACACCATATATTTT.

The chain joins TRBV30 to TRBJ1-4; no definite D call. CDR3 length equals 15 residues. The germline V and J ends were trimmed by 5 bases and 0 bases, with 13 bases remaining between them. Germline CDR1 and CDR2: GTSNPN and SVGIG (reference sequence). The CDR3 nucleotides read TGTGCCTGGTCCAGCCCGGCAGCAACTAATGAAAAACTGTTTTTT. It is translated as CAWSSPAATNEKLFF.

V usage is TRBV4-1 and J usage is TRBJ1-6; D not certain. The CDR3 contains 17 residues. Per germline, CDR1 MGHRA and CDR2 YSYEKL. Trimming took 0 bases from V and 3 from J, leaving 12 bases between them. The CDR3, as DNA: TGCGCCAGCAGCCAAGAAAAGGGCAACCTCTATAATTCACCCCTCCACTTT. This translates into CASSQEKGNLYNSPLHF.

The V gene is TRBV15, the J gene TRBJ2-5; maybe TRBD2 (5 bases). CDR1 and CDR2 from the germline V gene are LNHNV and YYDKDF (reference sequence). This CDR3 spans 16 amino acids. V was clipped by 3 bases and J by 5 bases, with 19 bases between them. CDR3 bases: TGTGCCACCAGCAGTCAACTTCTCCGGCGCGGGGAGACCCAGTACTTC. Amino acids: CATSSQLLRRGETQYF.

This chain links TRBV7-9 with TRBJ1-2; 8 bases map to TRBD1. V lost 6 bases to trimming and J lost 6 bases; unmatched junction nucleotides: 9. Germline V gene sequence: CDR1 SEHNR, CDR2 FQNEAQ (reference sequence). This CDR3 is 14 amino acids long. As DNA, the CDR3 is TGTGCCAGCAGATCAGGACAGGGCCGTAATGGCTACACCTTC. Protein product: CASRSGQGRNGYTF.

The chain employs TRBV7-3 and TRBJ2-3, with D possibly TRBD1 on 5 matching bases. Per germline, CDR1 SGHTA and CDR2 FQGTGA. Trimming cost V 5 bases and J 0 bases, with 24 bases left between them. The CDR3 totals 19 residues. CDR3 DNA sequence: TGTGCCAGCAGCACTCTTCGGACAAGTCCAGAATCTAGCACAGATACGCAGTATTTT. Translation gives CASSTLRTSPESSTDTQYF.

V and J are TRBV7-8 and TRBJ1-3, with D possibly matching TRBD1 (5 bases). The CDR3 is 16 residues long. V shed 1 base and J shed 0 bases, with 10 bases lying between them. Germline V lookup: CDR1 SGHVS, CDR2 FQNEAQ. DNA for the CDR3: TGTGCCAGCAGCTTAGGGGGCGGTGGCTCTGGAAACACCATATATTTT. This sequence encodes CASSLGGGGSGNTIYF.

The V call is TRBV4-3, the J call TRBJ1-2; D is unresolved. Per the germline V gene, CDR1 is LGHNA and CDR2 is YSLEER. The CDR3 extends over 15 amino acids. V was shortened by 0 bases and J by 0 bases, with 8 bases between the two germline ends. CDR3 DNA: TGCGCCAGCAGCCAAGATCGGCAGGCTAACTATGGCTACACCTTC. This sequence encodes CASSQDRQANYGYTF.

The CDR3 loop reads CASSQDSFNYGYTF. The CDR3 DNA is TGCGCCAGCAGCCAAGACAGTTTTAACTATGGCTACACCTTC. V usage is TRBV4-1 and J usage is TRBJ1-2; D not certain. The V end was cut by 0 bases, the J end by 1 base, with 6 bases between. CDR1 MGHRA and CDR2 YSYEKL come from the germline V gene. The CDR3 loop spans 14 amino acids.

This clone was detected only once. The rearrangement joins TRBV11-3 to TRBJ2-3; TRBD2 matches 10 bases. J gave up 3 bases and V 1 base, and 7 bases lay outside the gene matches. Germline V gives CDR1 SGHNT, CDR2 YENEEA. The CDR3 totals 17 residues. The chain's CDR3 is CASSLGSGGAMTDTQYF. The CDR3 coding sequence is TGTGCCAGCAGCTTAGGGAGCGGGGGGGCCATGACAGATACGCAGTATTTT.

The CDR3 reads CASSPRRRGDGTDTQYF. As DNA, the CDR3 is TGTGCCAGCAGCCCCCGAAGGCGGGGGGATGGCACAGATACGCAGTATTTT. The chain links TRBV7-8 to TRBJ2-3; 8 bases map to TRBD2. Trimming cost V 5 bases and J 1 base; bases outside gene matches: 11. The CDR3 spans 17 residues. Per germline, CDR1 SGHVS and CDR2 FQNEAQ.

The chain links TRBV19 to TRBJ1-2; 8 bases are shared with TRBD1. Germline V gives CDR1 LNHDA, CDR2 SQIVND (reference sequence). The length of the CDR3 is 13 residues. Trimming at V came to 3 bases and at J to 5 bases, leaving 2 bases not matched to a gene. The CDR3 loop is CASSIGTGYGYTF. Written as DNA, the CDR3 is TGTGCCAGTAGTATTGGGACAGGATATGGCTACACCTTC. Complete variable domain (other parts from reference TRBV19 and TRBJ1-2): DGGITQSPKYLFRKEGQNVTLSCEQNLNHDAMYWYRQDPGQGLRLIYYSQIVNDFQKGDIAEGYSVSREKKESFPLTVTSAQKNPTAFYLCASSIGTGYGYTFGSGTRLTVV.

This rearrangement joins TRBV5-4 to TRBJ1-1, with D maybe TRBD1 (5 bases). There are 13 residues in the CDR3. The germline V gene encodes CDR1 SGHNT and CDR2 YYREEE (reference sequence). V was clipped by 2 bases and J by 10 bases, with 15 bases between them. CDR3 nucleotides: TGTGCCAGCAGCTTCCGGGGCAACGGGGGAGCTTTCTTT. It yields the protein CASSFRGNGGAFF.

As DNA, the CDR3 is TGTGCCAGCAGCGGGGCCGTGCGGACTGAAGCTTTCTTT. Translating gives CASSGAVRTEAFF. The rearrangement links TRBV6-6 to TRBJ1-1; D is possibly TRBD1 (5 bases). The length of the CDR3 is 13 residues. V was shortened by 6 bases and J by 5 bases, with 13 bases between the two germline ends. CDR1 is MNHNY, CDR2 SVGAGI, per germline (reference sequence).

The DNA for the CDR3 is TGCGCCAGCAGCACTGAGACCACAGATACGCAGTATTTT. Its translation: CASSTETTDTQYF. The chain uses TRBV5-1 and TRBJ2-3; unclear D gene. The length of the CDR3 is 13 residues. V gave up 4 bases and J gave up 2 bases, with 8 bases separating them. The germline gives CDR1 SGHRS, CDR2 YFSETQ.

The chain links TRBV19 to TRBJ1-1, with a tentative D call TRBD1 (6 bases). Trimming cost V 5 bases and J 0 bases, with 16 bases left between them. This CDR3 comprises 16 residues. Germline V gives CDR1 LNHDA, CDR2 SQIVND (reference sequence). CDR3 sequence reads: CASSHRRQVMNTEAFF. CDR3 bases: TGTGCCAGTAGTCACCGTCGACAGGTTATGAACACTGAAGCTTTCTTT.

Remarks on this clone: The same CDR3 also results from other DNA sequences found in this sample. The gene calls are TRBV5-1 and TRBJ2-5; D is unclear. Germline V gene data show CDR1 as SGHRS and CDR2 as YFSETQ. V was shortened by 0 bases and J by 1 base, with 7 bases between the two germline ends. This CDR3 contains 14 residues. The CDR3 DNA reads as TGCGCCAGCAGCTTGGTAGCAGCCCAAGAGACCCAGTACTTC. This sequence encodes CASSLVAAQETQYF.

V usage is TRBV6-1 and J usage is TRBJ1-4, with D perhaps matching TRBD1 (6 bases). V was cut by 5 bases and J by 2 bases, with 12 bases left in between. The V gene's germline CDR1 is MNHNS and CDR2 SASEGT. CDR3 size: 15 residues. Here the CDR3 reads CASSPTGTTNEKLFF. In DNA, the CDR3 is TGTGCCAGCAGTCCTACAGGGACCACTAATGAAAAACTGTTTTTT.